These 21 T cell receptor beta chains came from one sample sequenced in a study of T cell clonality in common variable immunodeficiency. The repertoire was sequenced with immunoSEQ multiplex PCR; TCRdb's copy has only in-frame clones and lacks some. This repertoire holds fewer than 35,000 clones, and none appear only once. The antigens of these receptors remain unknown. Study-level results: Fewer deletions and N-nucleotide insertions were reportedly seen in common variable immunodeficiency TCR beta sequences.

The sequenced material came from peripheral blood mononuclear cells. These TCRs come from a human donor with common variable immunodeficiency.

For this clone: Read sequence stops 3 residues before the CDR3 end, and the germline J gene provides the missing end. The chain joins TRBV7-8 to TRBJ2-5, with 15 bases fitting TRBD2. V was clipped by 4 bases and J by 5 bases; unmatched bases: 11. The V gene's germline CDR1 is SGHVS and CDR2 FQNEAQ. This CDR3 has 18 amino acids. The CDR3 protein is CASSYVRTSGGVQETQYF. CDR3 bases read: TGTGCCAGCAGCTATGTTCGGACTAGCGGGGGGGTACAGGAGACC.

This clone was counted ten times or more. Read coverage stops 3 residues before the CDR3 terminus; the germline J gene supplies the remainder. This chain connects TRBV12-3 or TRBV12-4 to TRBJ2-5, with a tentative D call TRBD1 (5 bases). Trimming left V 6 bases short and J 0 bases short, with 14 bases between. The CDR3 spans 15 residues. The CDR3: CASSRQTSYQETQYF. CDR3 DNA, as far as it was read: TGTGCCAGCAGCCGACAGACCTCGTACCAAGAGACC.

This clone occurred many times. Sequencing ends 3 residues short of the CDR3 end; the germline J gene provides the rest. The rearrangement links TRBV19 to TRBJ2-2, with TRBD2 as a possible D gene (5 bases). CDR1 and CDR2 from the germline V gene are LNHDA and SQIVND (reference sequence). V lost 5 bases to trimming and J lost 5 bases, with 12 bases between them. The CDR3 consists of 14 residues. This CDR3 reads CASSARSETGELFF. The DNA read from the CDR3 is TGTGCCAGTAGTGCCCGTAGCGAAACCGGGGAG.

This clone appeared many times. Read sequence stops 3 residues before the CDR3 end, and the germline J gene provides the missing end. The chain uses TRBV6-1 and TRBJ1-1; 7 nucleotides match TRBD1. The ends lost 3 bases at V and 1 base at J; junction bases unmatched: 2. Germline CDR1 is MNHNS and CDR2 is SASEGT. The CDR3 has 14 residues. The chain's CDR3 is CASSETGTNTEAFF. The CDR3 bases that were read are TGTGCCAGCAGTGAGACAGGGACGAACACTGAA.

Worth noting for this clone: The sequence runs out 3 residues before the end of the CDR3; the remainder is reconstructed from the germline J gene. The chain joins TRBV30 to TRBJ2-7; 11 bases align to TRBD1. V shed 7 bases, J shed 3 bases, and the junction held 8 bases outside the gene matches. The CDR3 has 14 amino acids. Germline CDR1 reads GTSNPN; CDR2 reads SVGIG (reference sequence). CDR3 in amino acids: CAFKRTGGYYEQYF. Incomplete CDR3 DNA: TGTGCCTTCAAGCGGACAGGGGGCTACTACGAG.

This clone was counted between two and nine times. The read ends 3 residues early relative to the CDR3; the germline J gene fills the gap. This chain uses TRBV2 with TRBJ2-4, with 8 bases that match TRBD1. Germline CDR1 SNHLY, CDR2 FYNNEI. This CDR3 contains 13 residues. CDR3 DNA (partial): TGTGCCAGCAGTCCCCAGGGGGCTCTTAAT. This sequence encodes CASSPQGALN. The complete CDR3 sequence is CASSPQGALNQYF. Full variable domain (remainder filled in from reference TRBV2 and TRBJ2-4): EPEVTQTPSHQVTQMGQEVILRCVPISNHLYFYWYRQILGQKVEFLVSFYNNEISEKSEIFDDQFSVERPDGSNFTLKIRSTKLEDSAMYFCASSPQGALNQYFGAGTRLSVL.

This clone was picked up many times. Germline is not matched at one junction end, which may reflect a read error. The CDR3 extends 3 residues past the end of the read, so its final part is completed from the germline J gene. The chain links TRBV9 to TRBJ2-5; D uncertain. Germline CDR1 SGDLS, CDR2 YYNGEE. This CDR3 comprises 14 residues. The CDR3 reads CASSVDFSQETQYF. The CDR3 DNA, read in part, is TGTGCCAGCAGTGTAGATTTTAGCCAAGAGACC. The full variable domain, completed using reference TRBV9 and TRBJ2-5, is DSGVTQTPKHLITATGQRVTLRCSPRSGDLSVYWYQQSLDQGLQFLIQYYNGEERAKGNILERFSAQQFPDLHSELNLSSLELGDSALYFCASSVDFSQETQYFGPGTRLLVL.

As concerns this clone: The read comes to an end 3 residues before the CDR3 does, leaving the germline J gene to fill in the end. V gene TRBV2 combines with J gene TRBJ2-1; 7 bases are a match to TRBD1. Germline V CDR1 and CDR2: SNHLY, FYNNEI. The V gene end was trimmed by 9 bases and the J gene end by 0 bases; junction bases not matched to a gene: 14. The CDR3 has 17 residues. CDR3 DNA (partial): TGTGCCAGGACCGGGACAGCCACCAGCACCTCCTACAATGAG. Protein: CARTGTATSTSYNE. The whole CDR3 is CARTGTATSTSYNEQFF.

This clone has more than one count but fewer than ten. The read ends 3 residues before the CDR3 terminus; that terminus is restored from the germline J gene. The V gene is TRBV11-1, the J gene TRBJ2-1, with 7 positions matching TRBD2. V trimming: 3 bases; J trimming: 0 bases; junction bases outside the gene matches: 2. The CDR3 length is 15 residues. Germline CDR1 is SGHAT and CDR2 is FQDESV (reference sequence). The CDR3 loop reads CASSFGGISYNEQFF. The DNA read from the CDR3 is TGTGCCAGCAGCTTCGGGGGGATCTCCTACAATGAG.

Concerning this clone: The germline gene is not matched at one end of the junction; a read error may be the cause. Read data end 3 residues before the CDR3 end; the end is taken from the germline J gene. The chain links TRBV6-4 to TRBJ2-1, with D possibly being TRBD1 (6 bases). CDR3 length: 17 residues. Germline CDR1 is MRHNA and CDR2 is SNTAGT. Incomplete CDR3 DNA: TGTGCCAGCGGTGACCCCCCCCGGACAGAACTCTTGAATGAG. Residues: CASGDPPRTELLNE. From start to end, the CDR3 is CASGDPPRTELLNEQFF.

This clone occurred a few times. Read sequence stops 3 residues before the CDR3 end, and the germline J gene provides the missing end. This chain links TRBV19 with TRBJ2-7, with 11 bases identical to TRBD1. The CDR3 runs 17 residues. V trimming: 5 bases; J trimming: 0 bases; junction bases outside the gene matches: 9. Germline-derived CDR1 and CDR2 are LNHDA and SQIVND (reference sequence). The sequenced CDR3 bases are TGTGCCAGTAGTTTAACCTTGGACAGGGGGCTCTCCTACGAG. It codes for CASSLTLDRGLSYE. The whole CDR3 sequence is CASSLTLDRGLSYEQYF.

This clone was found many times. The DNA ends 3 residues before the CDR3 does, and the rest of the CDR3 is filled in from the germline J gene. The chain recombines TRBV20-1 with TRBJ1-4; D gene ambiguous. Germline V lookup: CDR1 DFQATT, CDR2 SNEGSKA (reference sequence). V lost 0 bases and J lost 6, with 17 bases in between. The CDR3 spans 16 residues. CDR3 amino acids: CSARDQRQAPHEKLFF. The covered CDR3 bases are TGCAGTGCTAGAGATCAACGGCAGGCGCCCCATGAAAAA.

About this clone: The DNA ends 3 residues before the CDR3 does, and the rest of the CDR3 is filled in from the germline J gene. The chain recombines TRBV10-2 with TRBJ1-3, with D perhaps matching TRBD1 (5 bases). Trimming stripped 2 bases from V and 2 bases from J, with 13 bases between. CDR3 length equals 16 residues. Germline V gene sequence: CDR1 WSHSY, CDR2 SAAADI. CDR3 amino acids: CASSERGVNAGNTIYF. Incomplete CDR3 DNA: TGCGCCAGCAGTGAGCGGGGGGTTAACGCTGGAAACACC.

The DNA read from the CDR3 is TGTGCCAGCAGCGAGAAGGGGTCGCCCCACCCTAACTATGGC. Translation: CASSEKGSPHPNYG. The entire CDR3 reads CASSEKGSPHPNYGYTF. The J gene is TRBJ1-2, the V gene TRBV7-8; maybe TRBD1 (5 bases). Sequencing ends 3 residues short of the CDR3 end; the germline J gene provides the rest. V lost 5 bases to trimming and J lost 0 bases, with 19 bases between them. The CDR3 contains 17 residues. Germline V lookup: CDR1 SGHVS, CDR2 FQNEAQ.

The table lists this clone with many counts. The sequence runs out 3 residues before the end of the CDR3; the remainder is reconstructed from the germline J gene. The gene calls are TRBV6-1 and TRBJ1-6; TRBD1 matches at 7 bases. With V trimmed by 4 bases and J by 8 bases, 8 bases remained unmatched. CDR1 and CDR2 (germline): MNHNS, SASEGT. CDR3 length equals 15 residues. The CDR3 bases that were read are TGTGCCAGCAGTGCACAGGGGCCATTATATTCACCC. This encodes CASSAQGPLYSP. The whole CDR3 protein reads CASSAQGPLYSPLHF.

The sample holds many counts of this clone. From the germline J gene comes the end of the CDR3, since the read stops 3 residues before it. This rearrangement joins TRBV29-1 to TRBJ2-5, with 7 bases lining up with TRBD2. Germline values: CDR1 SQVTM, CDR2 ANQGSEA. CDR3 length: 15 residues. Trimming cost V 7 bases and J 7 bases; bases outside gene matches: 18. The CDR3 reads CSAAPGGGGEGTQYF. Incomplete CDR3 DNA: TGCAGCGCCGCCCCGGGAGGAGGAGGGGAGGGGACC. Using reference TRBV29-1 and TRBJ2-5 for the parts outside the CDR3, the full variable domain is SAVISQKPSRDICQRGTSLTIQCQVDSQVTMMFWYRQQPGQSLTLIATANQGSEATYESGFVIDKFPISRPNLTFSTLTVSNMSPEDSSIYLCSAAPGGGGEGTQYFGPGTRLLVL.

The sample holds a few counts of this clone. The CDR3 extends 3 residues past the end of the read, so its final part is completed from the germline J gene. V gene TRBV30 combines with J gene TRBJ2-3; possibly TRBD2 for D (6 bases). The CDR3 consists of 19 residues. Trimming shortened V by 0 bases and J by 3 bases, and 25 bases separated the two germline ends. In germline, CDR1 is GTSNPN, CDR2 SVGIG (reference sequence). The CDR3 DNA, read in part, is TGTGCCTGGAGTGTACGGGGCAGGGTGTGGGGGGATAAGACAGATACG. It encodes CAWSVRGRVWGDKTDT. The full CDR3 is CAWSVRGRVWGDKTDTQYF.

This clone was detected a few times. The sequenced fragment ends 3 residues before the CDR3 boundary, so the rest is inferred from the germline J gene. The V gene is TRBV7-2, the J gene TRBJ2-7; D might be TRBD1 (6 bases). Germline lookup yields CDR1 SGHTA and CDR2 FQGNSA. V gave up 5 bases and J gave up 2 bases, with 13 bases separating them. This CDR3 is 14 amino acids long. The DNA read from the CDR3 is TGTGCCAGCAGCGGCCTTGGGGGCCCCTACGAG. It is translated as CASSGLGGPYE. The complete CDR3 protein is CASSGLGGPYEQYF.

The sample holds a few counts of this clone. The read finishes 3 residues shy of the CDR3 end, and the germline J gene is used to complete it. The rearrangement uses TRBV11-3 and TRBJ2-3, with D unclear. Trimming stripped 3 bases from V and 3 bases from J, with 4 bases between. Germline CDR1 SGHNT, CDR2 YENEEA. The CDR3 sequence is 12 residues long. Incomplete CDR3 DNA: TGTGCCAGCAGCTTCAGTACAGATACG. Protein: CASSFSTDT. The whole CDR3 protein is CASSFSTDTQYF.

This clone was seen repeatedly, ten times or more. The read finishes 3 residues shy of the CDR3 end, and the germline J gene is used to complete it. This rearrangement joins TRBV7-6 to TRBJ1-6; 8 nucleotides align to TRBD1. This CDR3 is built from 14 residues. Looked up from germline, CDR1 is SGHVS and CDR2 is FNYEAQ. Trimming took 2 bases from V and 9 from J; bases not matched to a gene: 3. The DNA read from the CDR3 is TGTGCCAGCAGCTTATCAGGGGGCAGTTCACCC. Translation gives CASSLSGGSSP. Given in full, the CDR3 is CASSLSGGSSPLHF.

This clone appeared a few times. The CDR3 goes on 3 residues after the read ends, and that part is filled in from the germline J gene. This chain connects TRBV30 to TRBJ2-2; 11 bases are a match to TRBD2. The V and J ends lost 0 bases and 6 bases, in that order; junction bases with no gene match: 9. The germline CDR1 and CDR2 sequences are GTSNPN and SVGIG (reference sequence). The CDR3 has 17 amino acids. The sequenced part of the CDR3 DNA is TGTGCCTGGAGTGTTGGGAAGACTAGCGGGGTCTCCGGGGAG. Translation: CAWSVGKTSGVSGE. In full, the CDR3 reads CAWSVGKTSGVSGELFF. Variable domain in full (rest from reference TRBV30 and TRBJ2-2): SQTIHQWPATLVQPVGSPLSLECTVEGTSNPNLYWYRQAAGRGLQLLFYSVGIGQISSEVPQNLSASRPQDRQFILSSKKLLLSDSGFYLCAWSVGKTSGVSGELFFGEGSRLTVL.